The present entry profiles one T cell receptor (beta chain) with its context. Original methodology: It was from reference gene primer amplification that nucleated cell counts were estimated. Generated by immunoSEQ multiplex PCR, the TCRdb table keeps only in-frame clones and is missing some. V, J and clone size were drawn from that table, and D and trimming were deduced from the DNA. The sample consists of around 130,000 clones, about four fifths of them appearing once. The data originate from a study of blood T cell repertoires in COVID-19. Study as a whole: The United States, Italy and Spain supplied acute and convalescent COVID-19 samples. PBMCs, B-cell-depleted T cells, or T cells provided the cDNA or gDNA that made up the material.

Germline V gene data show CDR1 as SQVTM and CDR2 as ANQGSEA. V gave up 7 bases and J gave up 4 bases, with 14 bases separating them. The CDR3 runs 13 residues. The chain carries TRBV29-1 and TRBJ2-1; D perhaps matches TRBD2 (5 bases). This TCR was recovered from a woman between 55 and 75 years old with acute or convalescent COVID-19. The material sequenced was peripheral blood. The CDR3 sequence: CSAGSVQYNEQFF. The CDR3 DNA sequence: TGCAGCGCTGGTAGCGTCCAATACAATGAGCAGTTCTTC.